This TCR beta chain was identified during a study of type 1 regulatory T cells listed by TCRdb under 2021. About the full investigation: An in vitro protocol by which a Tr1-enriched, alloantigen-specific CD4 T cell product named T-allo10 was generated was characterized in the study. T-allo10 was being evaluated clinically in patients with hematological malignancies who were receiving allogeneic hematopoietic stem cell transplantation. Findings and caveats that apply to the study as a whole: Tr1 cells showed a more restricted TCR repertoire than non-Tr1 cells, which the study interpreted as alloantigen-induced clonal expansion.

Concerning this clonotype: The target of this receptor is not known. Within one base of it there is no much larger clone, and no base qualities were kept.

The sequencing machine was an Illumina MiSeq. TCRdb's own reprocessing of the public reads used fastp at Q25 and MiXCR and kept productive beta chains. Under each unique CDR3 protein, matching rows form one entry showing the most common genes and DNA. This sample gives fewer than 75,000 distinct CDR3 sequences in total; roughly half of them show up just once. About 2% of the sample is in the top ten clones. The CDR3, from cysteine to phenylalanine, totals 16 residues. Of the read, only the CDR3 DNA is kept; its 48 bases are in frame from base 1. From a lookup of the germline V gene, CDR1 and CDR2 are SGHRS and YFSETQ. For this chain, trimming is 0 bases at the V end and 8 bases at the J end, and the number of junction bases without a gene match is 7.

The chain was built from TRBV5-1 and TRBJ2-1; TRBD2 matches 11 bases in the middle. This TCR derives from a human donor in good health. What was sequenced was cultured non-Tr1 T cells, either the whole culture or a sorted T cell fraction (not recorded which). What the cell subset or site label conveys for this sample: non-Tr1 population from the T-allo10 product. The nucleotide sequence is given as TGCGCCAGCAGCTTGGGAGGTAGCGGGGGGGCCTATGAGCAGTTCTTC. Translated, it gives CASSLGGSGGAYEQFF. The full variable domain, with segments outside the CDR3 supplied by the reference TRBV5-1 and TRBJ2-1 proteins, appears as KAGVTQTPRYLIKTRGQQVTLSCSPISGHRSVSWYQQTPGQGLQFLFEYFSETQRNKGNFPGRFSGRQFSNSRSEMNVSTLELGDSALYLCASSLGGSGGAYEQFFGPGTRLTVL.